Detailed here is one TCR beta chain. Its antigen is currently unknown. These data belong to a study of graft-versus-host responses after intestinal transplantation. Looking at the study overall: Anti-thymocyte globulin induction preceded three to four years of tacrolimus and steroid maintenance in all recipients. The study, taken as a whole, reports: Where graft-donor T cell macrochimerism was present, patients had high graft-versus-host to host-versus-graft clonal ratios in allografts. GvH clones were found in recipient marrow; some appeared first in ileum or blood. The highest levels of circulating GvH clones went along with early declines in HvG clones after transplant.

Profiled with immunoSEQ multiplex PCR; TCRdb holds only in-frame clones, not every one. The data show 75,000 to 100,000 clones, with roughly 91% seen just once and 0.15% to 0.2% held by the top ten. Germline CDR1 reads SGHTA; CDR2 reads FQGNSA. The CDR3 extends over 13 amino acids. V was cut by 3 bases and J by 8 bases, with 13 bases left in between. The clonotype comes from a human donor who was the organ donor for an intestinal transplant. The V gene is TRBV7-2, the J gene TRBJ1-2, with D unresolved. The sample consisted of unstimulated CD4+ T cells sorted from spleen or lymph node cells, taken before transplant. The CDR3 bases are TGTGCCAGCAGCTTGAGCCAGGCAAACGGCTACACCTTC. Protein sequence: CASSLSQANGYTF.